The entry below describes one TCR beta chain. This clone was recorded once. Its antigen remains unidentified. The record has no base qualities; no much larger clone is one base away. The data originate from a study of shared clonotypes between healthy human individuals (dated by TCRdb to about 2020). For the study in its entirety: The cohort included three men and a couple of women between 18 and 49 years of age. Each donor's leukapheresis produced roughly between roughly 0.9 and 8.9 billion PBMCs. For each donor, CD4 naive and CD4 memory were each run on three plates, CD8 naive on two plates, and CD8 memory on one plate. Blood TCR repertoires of four to six healthy adults were deeply sequenced to estimate repertoire size and the extent of clonotype sharing between individuals. Libraries were prepared and TCR repertoires were sequenced by different laboratories using diverse techniques, in order to increase sequencing depth and limit assay-specific biases.

The donors were healthy, HIV-negative adults with no recently reported acute infections or vaccinations. Every donor was a Caucasian adult living in Nashville, Tennessee, USA. Magnetic negative selection was used to enrich CD4+ T cells, after which naive cells were positively selected on CD45RA and the negative fraction became the memory subset. Blood was collected by leukapheresis, and PBMCs were isolated by Ficoll-Histopaque density gradient centrifugation and then cryopreserved in liquid nitrogen vapor phase. Analytical flow cytometry was used to check the purity and quantity of each magnetically sorted T cell population. Each sorted fraction had its genomic DNA isolated and then quantified by UV absorbance on a Nanodrop 2000c. Points the paper makes about the study in general: Because the study included a small number of donors, the genetic and exposure-history diversity represented was limited. Naive subsets generally had larger estimated clonotype richness than memory subsets. Incomplete sequencing was indicated by rarefaction of sorted-subset datasets, despite the large sequencing depth. Compared with non-shared clonotypes, the clonotypes found in all four sorted-subset donors had higher generation probabilities. Pairwise subsampling indicated that sequencing depth was expected to affect the degree of clonotype sharing among donors. When several donors were compared, the shared fraction of clonotypes was about 5.5% for naive CD4, 3.5% to 4% for naive CD8, 2% to 2.5% for memory CD4, and around 0.37% for memory CD8. Only blood was sampled, and tissue TCR repertoires likely differ from those in blood.

Using the deep immunoSEQ assay, multiplex PCR amplified TCR CDR3 regions from genomic DNA. Extracted genomic DNA from each cell subset was distributed evenly across all wells of several immunoSEQ 96-well plates, and each plate was treated as a replicate. For sorted subsets, approximately 0.2 ug of genomic DNA, equivalent to 25,000 to 35,000 T cell genomes, went into each replicate PCR. Purified libraries were quantified with a Qubit 3.0 fluorometer, sized on a Bioanalyzer 2100, and re-quantified with the KAPA Library Quantification kit. Every immunoSEQ 96-well plate was sequenced on a separate single-read 150-cycle Illumina NextSeq 550 flow cell. For the original study's pipeline: Because the immunoSEQ output included only junctional sequences and no quality scores, the filtering could not be the same as the filtering used for full-length reads. To assign V/J genes and CDR3, sequences were annotated against IMGT germline references using PyIR, a Python wrapper for IgBLAST v1.9. Reads with weak V/J assignments (E-value above 1e-6), missing CDR3, stop codons, out-of-frame junctions, or ambiguous translated residues were removed. A V3J clonotype was defined by an identical inferred V gene, J gene, and CDR3 amino acid sequence. Percentage overlap between repertoires was calculated by dividing the number of shared unique clonotypes by the size of the smaller repertoire. RTK rarefaction, the Chao1 estimator, and Recon v2.1 estimates of unobserved clonotypes were used to assess repertoire richness. Generation probabilities for all TCRbeta clonotypes obtained by the gDNA method from a handful of donors were computed using OLGA. In TCRdb, the immuneACCESS table is reduced to in-frame sequences with V and J assigned. These tables do not hold every clone; where another copy was compared, an unresolved V gene accounts for under half, and the others remain unexplained. V and J calls and clone size are those listed in that table; D and trimming were worked out from the DNA. The sample includes about 2.3 million clones, with roughly 93% observed a single time. About 0.39% of the sample is in the top ten clones.

V and J are truncated by 8 bases and 0 bases respectively, leaving an intervening sequence of 16 bases. The CDR3 runs 15 residues from the cysteine to the phenylalanine. Of the read, only the CDR3 DNA is kept; its 45 bases are in frame from base 1. Sequences MDHEN (CDR1) and SYDVKM (CDR2) are obtained from the germline V gene. Sequences were obtained from naive CD4+ T cells from PBMCs. This sample's cell subset or site label indicates: CD45RA+ positively selected. The TCR originated in a man aged 18 to 30 in good health. Some clones in this sample may be carry-over from other donors' samples. This chain joins TRBV28 to TRBJ1-1; the D segment cannot be called with confidence. The DNA sequence follows: TGTGCCAGCGGAGTCTCCAGTTCCATGAACACTGAAGCTTTCTTT. It encodes CASGVSSSMNTEAFF.